This T cell receptor (beta chain) was retrieved from a study of chemoradiotherapy in HPV16-positive cancers. Trimming stripped 5 bases from V and 0 bases from J, with 8 bases between. Per germline, CDR1 SGHAT and CDR2 FQNNGV. This CDR3 has 14 residues. Generated by immunoSEQ multiplex PCR, the TCRdb table keeps only in-frame clones and is missing some. The sample yields approximately 13,000 clones, around 74% seen once. The rearrangement joins TRBV11-2 to TRBJ1-3, with D unresolved. This material was collected from a patient who underwent chemoradiotherapy. This TCR derives from a human donor with HPV-associated anogenital cancer. In DNA form, the CDR3 reads TGTGCCAGCAGCATCGGTAGCTCTGGAAACACCATATATTTT. This codes for CASSIGSSGNTIYF.